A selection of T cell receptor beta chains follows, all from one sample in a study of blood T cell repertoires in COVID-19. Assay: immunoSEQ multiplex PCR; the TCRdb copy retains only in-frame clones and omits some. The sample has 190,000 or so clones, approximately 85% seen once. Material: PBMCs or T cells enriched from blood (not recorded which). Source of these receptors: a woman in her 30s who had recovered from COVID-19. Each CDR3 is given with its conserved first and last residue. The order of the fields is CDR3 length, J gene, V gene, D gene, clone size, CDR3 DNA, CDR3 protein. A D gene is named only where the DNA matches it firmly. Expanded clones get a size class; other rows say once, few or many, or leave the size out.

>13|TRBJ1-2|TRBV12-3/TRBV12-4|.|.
TGTGCCAGCAGATCAACAGGGAGCTATGGCTACACCTTC
CASRSTGSYGYTF
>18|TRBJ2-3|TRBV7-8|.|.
TGTGCCAGCAGTAGATCCACAGGGCTAGGCCTTGTTCCAGATACGCAGTATTTT
CASSRSTGLGLVPDTQYF
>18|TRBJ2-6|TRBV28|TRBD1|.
TGTGCCAGCAGCCAACGAGGGACAGGCACCTCTGGGGCCAACGTCCTGACTTTC
CASSQRGTGTSGANVLTF
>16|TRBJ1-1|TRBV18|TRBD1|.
TGTGCCAGCTCACCCATTGACAGGGCACAGAACACTGAAGCTTTCTTT
CASSPIDRAQNTEAFF
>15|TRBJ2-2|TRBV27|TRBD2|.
TGTGCCAGCAGTCCCTTGAGCGGGAGAACCGGGGAGCTGTTTTTT
CASSPLSGRTGELFF
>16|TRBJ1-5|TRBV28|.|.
TGTGCCAGCAGAGCCGTGGGGGGTCGGAGCAATCAGCCCCAGCATTTT
CASRAVGGRSNQPQHF
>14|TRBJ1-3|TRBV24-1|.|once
TGTGCCACCAGTGAATCGGGGTCTGGAAACACCATATATTTT
CATSESGSGNTIYF
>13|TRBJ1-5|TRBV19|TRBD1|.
TGTGCCAGTACCGACAGGGTGCGGCAGCCCCAGCATTTT
CASTDRVRQPQHF
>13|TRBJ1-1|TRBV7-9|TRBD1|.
TGTGCCAGCAGCCCCGGGACAGGGGAAGAAGCTTTCTTT
CASSPGTGEEAFF
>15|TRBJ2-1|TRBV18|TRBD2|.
TGTGCCAGCTCACCCGGGACTAGCGGGACCAATGAGCAGTTCTTC
CASSPGTSGTNEQFF
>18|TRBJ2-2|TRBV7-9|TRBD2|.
TGTGCCAGCAGCCCTGTCAGCGGGAGGGCCGGGTACACCGGGGAGCTGTTTTTT
CASSPVSGRAGYTGELFF
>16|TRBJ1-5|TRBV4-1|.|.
TGCGCCAGCAGCCAAGATGTTACATCTCGCAATCAGCCCCAGCATTTT
CASSQDVTSRNQPQHF
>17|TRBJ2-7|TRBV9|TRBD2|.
TGTGCCAGCAGCAACGCAGGGGCTAGCGGGAACTCCTACGAGCAGTACTTC
CASSNAGASGNSYEQYF
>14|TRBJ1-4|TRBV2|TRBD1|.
TGTGCCAGCGGGCGGGACAGGGGGAATGAAAAACTGTTTTTT
CASGRDRGNEKLFF
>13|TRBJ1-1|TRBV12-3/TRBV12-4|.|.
TGTGCCAGCAGTCCTGAGGTGCGGACTGAAGCTTTCTTT
CASSPEVRTEAFF
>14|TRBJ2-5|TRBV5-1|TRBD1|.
TGCGCCAGCAGCTTGACAGGGGAGCATGAGACCCAGTACTTC
CASSLTGEHETQYF
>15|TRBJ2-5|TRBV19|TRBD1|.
TGTGCCAGTAGTCGGACAGGGCGGCTCGGGGAGACCCAGTACTTC
CASSRTGRLGETQYF
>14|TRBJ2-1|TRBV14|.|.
TGTGCCAGCAGCCAAGGGGAGTGGGGCAATGAGCAGTTCTTC
CASSQGEWGNEQFF
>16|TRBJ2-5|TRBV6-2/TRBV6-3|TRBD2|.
TGTGCCAGCAGTTACGAAGTCGGGAGGGCCAGGGAGACCCAGTACTTC
CASSYEVGRARETQYF
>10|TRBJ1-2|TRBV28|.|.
TGTGCCACCTCCAACTATGGCTACACCTTC
CATSNYGYTF
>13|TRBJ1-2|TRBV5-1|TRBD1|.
TGCGCCAGCAGCTCCGGGACAGGGGACGGCTACACCTTC
CASSSGTGDGYTF
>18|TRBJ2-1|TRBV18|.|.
TGTGCCAGCTCACCAGAAGGAGGGGGCCATGTCTCCTACAATGAGCAGTTCTTC
CASSPEGGGHVSYNEQFF
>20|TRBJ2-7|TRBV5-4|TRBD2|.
TGTGCCAGCAGCTTGGAAGGGAGAGCGGGAGGGCCGACCTTTTCCTACGAGCAGTACTTC
CASSLEGRAGGPTFSYEQYF
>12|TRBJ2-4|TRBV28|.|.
TGTGCCAGCAGTTTCCCGGGAAACATTCAGTACTTC
CASSFPGNIQYF
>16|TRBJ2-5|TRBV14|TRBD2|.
TGTGCCAGCAGCCACTTCGGGACTAGCGGGGAAGAGACCCAGTACTTC
CASSHFGTSGEETQYF
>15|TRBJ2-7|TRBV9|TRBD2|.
TGTGCCAGCAGCGTTACCCCTAGCGGTACCTACGAGCAGTACTTC
CASSVTPSGTYEQYF
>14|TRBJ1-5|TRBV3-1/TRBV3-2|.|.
TGTGCCAGCAGCTCACAGTCGGGGGATCAGCCCCAGCATTTT
CASSSQSGDQPQHF
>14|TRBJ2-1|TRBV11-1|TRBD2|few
TGTGCCAGCAGCTCGGGACTAGCGAACAATGAGCAGTTCTTC
CASSSGLANNEQFF
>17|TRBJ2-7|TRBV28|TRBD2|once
TGTGCCAGCAGTTCGCCACATCTAGCGGGAGGAACCTACGAGCAGTACTTC
CASSSPHLAGGTYEQYF
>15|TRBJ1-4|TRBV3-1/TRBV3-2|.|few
TGTGCCAGCAGCCAACCGGGACTGGGGAATGAAAAACTGTTTTTT
CASSQPGLGNEKLFF
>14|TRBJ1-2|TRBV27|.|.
TGTGCCAGCAGTTTATCGAACAGCAACTATGGCTACACCTTC
CASSLSNSNYGYTF
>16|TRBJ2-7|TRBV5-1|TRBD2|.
TGCGCCAGCAGCTTGGTAGCGGGGGGTTCGGGGTACGAGCAGTACTTC
CASSLVAGGSGYEQYF
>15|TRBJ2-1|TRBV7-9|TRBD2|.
TGTGCCAGCAGCTGGGGACTAGCGGGAGTTGAAGAGCAGTTCTTC
CASSWGLAGVEEQFF
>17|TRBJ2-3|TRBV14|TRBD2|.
TGTGCCAGCAGCCAAGGAATCCTAGCGGGAGACCCAGATACGCAGTATTTT
CASSQGILAGDPDTQYF
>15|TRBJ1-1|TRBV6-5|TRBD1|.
TGTGCCAGCAGTCGCCGGGGACAGGGCCTCACTGAAGCTTTCTTT
CASSRRGQGLTEAFF
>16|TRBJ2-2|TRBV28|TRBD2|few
TGTGCCAGCAGTTCGAGAGCGGGAGTCCGGGGCGGGGAGCTGTTTTTT
CASSSRAGVRGGELFF
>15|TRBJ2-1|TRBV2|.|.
TGTGCCAGCAGTGAAGATCGTCCTGGGAGAAATGAGCAGTTCTTC
CASSEDRPGRNEQFF
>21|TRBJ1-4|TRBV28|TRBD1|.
TGTGCCAGCAGATACCTTGGTTTAAGGGGACGCCGGGACAGTACTAATGAAAAACTGTTTTTT
CASRYLGLRGRRDSTNEKLFF
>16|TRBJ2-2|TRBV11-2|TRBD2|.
TGTGCCAGCAGACCGTTAGCGGGAGGCCAGACCGGGGAGCTGTTTTTT
CASRPLAGGQTGELFF
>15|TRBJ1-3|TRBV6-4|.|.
TGTGCCAGCAGTGAAGGAGGGGATCCTGGAAACACCATATATTTT
CASSEGGDPGNTIYF
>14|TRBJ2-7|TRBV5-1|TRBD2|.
TGCGCCAGCAGCGGTAGCGGGAGGGCCTACGAGCAGTACTTC
CASSGSGRAYEQYF
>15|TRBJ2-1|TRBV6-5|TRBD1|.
TGTGCCAGCAGTTCCCAACCCCCAACGACAGGGGAGCAGTTCTTC
CASSSQPPTTGEQFF
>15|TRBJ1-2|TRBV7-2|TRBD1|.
TGTGCCAGCAGCTTAAGGGCAGGGGGGCAAAGTGGCTACACCTTC
CASSLRAGGQSGYTF
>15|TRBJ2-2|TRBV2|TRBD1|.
TGTGCCAGCAGCGCGGGGACAGGGGTAACCGGGGAGCTGTTTTTT
CASSAGTGVTGELFF
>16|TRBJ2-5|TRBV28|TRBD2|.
TGTGCCAGCAGCTATCCGACTAGCGGGAGGGAAGAGACCCAGTACTTC
CASSYPTSGREETQYF
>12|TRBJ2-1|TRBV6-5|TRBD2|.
TGTGCCAGCAGTTTGGGGGGGAATGAGCAGTTCTTC
CASSLGGNEQFF
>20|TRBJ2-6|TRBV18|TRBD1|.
TGTGCCAGCTCACCAACACGGACAGGGTTAAGTAGTTCTGGGGCCAACGTCCTGACTTTC
CASSPTRTGLSSSGANVLTF
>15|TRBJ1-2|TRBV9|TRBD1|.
TGTGCCAGCAGCGAGGGGGCGGTTAGGACGCATGGCAACACCTTC
CASSEGAVRTHGNTF